What follows are 19 T cell receptor beta chains derived from one specimen sequenced in a study of blood T cell repertoires in COVID-19. Only in-frame clones appear in the TCRdb table, and some are missing; sequencing was by immunoSEQ multiplex PCR. The sample yields some 200,000 clones, about 80% seen once. The sample consisted of peripheral blood. The receptors derive from a woman aged 70-85 years with acute or convalescent COVID-19.

The rearrangement links TRBV5-4 to TRBJ1-2; D perhaps matches TRBD1 (5 bases). CDR1 and CDR2 from the germline V gene are SGHNT and YYREEE (reference sequence). V was pared by 5 bases and J by 8 bases, with 10 bases between. The CDR3 is made up of 11 amino acids. The CDR3 DNA reads as TGTGCCAGCAGGGAGGGACGCGGCTACACCTTC. It yields the protein CASREGRGYTF.

This clone was seen once. The chain has TRBV7-9 and TRBJ1-1; TRBD1 matches 7 bases. From germline, CDR1 is SEHNR and CDR2 FQNEAQ (reference sequence). The junction had 8 bases not matched to a gene; V was cut back by 1 base and J by 3 bases. The CDR3 is 16 amino acids. CDR3 DNA: TGTGCCAGCAGCTTAGAAGGGGGCGAAGGGTACACTGAAGCTTTCTTT. Translated, it gives CASSLEGGEGYTEAFF.

The genes are TRBV21-1 and TRBJ2-1; no DNA check was done on the table's D call, TRBD2. TRBV21-1 has pseudogene status. The CDR3 runs to 17 residues. This CDR3 is CASSKDGRDSPNNEQFF. The CDR3 DNA is TGTGCCAGCAGCAAAGATGGTCGGGATTCCCCCAATAATGAGCAGTTCTTC.

The chain uses TRBV6-5 and TRBJ1-2; D uncertain. V gave up 7 bases and J gave up 0 bases, with 9 bases separating them. Germline CDR1 and CDR2: MNHEY and SVGAGI. The CDR3 consists of 13 residues. The CDR3 region has the DNA TGTGCCAGCAAACTAGATACTAACTATGGCTACACCTTC. Translated: CASKLDTNYGYTF.

V and J are TRBV7-9 and TRBJ1-1; 7 bases align to TRBD1. The CDR3 is made up of 14 amino acids. Germline V gene sequence: CDR1 SEHNR, CDR2 FQNEAQ (reference sequence). Trimming at V came to 5 bases and at J to 1 base, leaving 4 bases not matched to a gene. For the CDR3, the DNA is TGTGCCAGCAGCCAGACAGGGAGGAACACTGAAGCTTTCTTT. Translating gives CASSQTGRNTEAFF.

This chain connects TRBV10-3 to TRBJ1-3; 7 positions match TRBD1. The CDR3 contains 13 residues. Germline V lookup: CDR1 ENHRY, CDR2 SYGVKD. Losses at the gene ends were 6 bases for V and 3 bases for J; bases not matched to a gene: 2. In nucleotides, the CDR3 is TGTGCCATCAGGGGGACAGATGGAAACACCATATATTTT. This sequence encodes CAIRGTDGNTIYF.

This clone was detected only once. The chain has TRBV10-2 and TRBJ1-2; 10 nucleotides line up with TRBD1. The CDR3 consists of 15 residues. J was trimmed by 8 bases and V by 2 bases; bases with no gene match: 8. Germline V lookup: CDR1 WSHSY, CDR2 SAAADI. The CDR3: CASSEPGTGDLGYTF. The CDR3 nucleotides are TGCGCCAGCAGTGAGCCCGGGACAGGGGACTTGGGCTACACCTTC.

The V call is TRBV11-2, the J call TRBJ1-2; TRBD1 agrees at 9 bases. V was pared by 6 bases and J by 4 bases, with 9 bases of the junction left unmatched. Germline loops: CDR1 SGHAT, CDR2 FQNNGV. This CDR3 contains 15 residues. CDR3 nucleotides: TGTGCCAGCAGGCGACCCGGGACAGGGCGCTATGGCTACACCTTC. It encodes CASRRPGTGRYGYTF.

V usage is TRBV2 and J usage is TRBJ2-5; 7 bases line up with TRBD1. This CDR3 is 13 amino acids long. Germline values: CDR1 SNHLY, CDR2 FYNNEI. V shed 11 bases, J shed 2 bases, and the junction held 8 bases outside the gene matches. The CDR3 region is CAAQGQPQETQYF. The DNA for the CDR3 is TGTGCCGCCCAGGGACAGCCTCAAGAGACCCAGTACTTC.

V gene TRBV3-1 (or the pseudogene TRBV3-2) combines with J gene TRBJ1-4; 7 positions match TRBD1. This CDR3 has 16 residues. Germline V gene sequence: CDR1 LGHDT, CDR2 YNNKEL (reference sequence). After removal of 4 bases from V and 7 bases from J, the junction contained 12 bases not matched to a gene. Written as DNA, the CDR3 is TGTGCCAGCAGCCTCGTTCCAGGGGGAGGAGGTGAAAAACTGTTTTTT. Its translation is CASSLVPGGGGEKLFF.

The V and J genes are TRBV10-1 and TRBJ1-2; D gene ambiguous. In germline, CDR1 is WNHNN, CDR2 SYGVQD (reference sequence). Trimming removed 2 bases at V and 5 bases at J, with 9 bases between. This CDR3 is built from 13 residues. CDR3 in amino acids: CASSETVKYGYTF. CDR3 DNA sequence: TGCGCCAGCAGTGAGACGGTCAAATATGGCTACACCTTC.

The count of this clone is one. A much larger clone differs by one base, so this may be a read error. The chain links TRBV9 to TRBJ2-5, with 13 positions matching TRBD2. The CDR3 is 18 amino acids. The germline CDR1 and CDR2 sequences are SGDLS and YYNGEE. V shed 0 bases and J 4 bases; nucleotides not matched to a gene: 9. As DNA, the CDR3 is TGTGCCAGCAGCGTAGGCGGGACTAGCGGGATACGGGGAGAGACCCAGTACTTC. It encodes CASSVGGTSGIRGETQYF.

V gene TRBV24-1 combines with J gene TRBJ1-5, with D possibly being TRBD1 (6 bases). The CDR3 loop spans 14 amino acids. Trimming removed 3 bases at V and 3 bases at J, with 8 bases between. Germline values: CDR1 KGHDR, CDR2 SFDVKD. This CDR3 reads CATSDTGYNQPQHF. The CDR3 nucleotides are TGTGCCACCAGTGATACAGGGTACAATCAGCCCCAGCATTTT.

The J gene is TRBJ2-2, the V gene TRBV19, with 7 bases identical to TRBD2. Germline lookup yields CDR1 LNHDA and CDR2 SQIVND (reference sequence). Trimming took 10 bases from V and 8 from J; bases not matched to a gene: 13. The CDR3 loop spans 14 amino acids. CDR3 sequence: CATRGVAVSGELFF. The CDR3 DNA reads TGTGCCACCCGGGGGGTGGCGGTGTCAGGGGAGCTGTTTTTT.

This chain joins TRBV29-1 and TRBJ2-1, with D uncertain. Trimming removed 5 bases at V and 6 bases at J, with 17 bases between. Germline loops: CDR1 SQVTM, CDR2 ANQGSEA. CDR3 length: 14 amino acids. CDR3 nucleotides: TGCAGCGTTCCCTCTACTCCCCCCCGCAATGAGCAGTTCTTC. The encoded protein is CSVPSTPPRNEQFF.

This clone turned up a few times. The CDR3 protein is CASSHRGSWETQYF. The CDR3 DNA is TGTGCCAGCAGCCACCGCGGGAGTTGGGAGACCCAGTACTTC. V gene TRBV3-1 (or the pseudogene TRBV3-2) combines with J gene TRBJ2-5; 7 nucleotides line up with TRBD2. Germline CDR1 is LGHDT and CDR2 is YNNKEL (reference sequence). The length of the CDR3 is 14 residues. V lost 3 bases and J lost 5; bases outside the gene matches: 6.

The chain joins TRBV4-1 to TRBJ2-7, with 11 bases identical to TRBD2. Germline CDR1 MGHRA, CDR2 YSYEKL. This CDR3 has 15 amino acids. Trimming removed 4 bases from V and 4 bases from J; junction bases left unmatched: 6. CDR3 protein: CASSPLAGGPYEQYF. CDR3 bases: TGCGCCAGCAGCCCTTTAGCGGGAGGGCCGTACGAGCAGTACTTC.

The chain combines TRBV5-6 with TRBJ1-1, with TRBD1 identical over 9 bases. Germline trimming cut 1 base from V and 10 bases from J; bases unmatched to any gene: 11. This CDR3 spans 15 amino acids. Germline V gene sequence: CDR1 SGHDT, CDR2 YYEEEE. CDR3: CASSLWGTGLLGAFF. CDR3 DNA sequence: TGTGCCAGCAGCTTGTGGGGGACAGGGCTTTTGGGAGCTTTCTTT.

The chain links TRBV10-1 to TRBJ2-7, with D tentatively TRBD2 (5 bases). This CDR3 region has 14 residues. Germline loops: CDR1 WNHNN, CDR2 SYGVQD (reference sequence). V was pared by 0 bases and J by 2 bases, with 8 bases between. CDR3 region: CASSESREPYEQYF. CDR3 nucleotide sequence: TGCGCCAGCAGTGAGTCCCGGGAACCCTACGAGCAGTACTTC.